The T cell receptor beta chain described here comes from a study of cytomegalovirus exposure and HLA in healthy donors. In the study overall: The 110 or so validation repertoires, a later analysis reported, used the same platform as the 666 first-cohort repertoires. The study's findings and limits: Clusters of TCRs from the first cohort tended to co-occur in the 90 to 150 validation repertoires (as a later analysis found).

The donors were in the approximately 120-subject validation cohort; that cohort was separate from the roughly 680-subject first cohort. Germline trimming cut 2 bases from V and 10 bases from J; bases unmatched to any gene: 10. Germline V CDR1 and CDR2: MNHEY, SMNVEV (reference sequence). The length of the CDR3 is 15 residues. Data came from immunoSEQ multiplex PCR; TCRdb stores just in-frame clones and leaves some out. The repertoire holds over 150,000 clones, with around 88% as singletons. On this clone itself: The antigen is not known.

This TCR was sampled from a woman aged 18-35 years in good health and CMV-seronegative. The sequenced sample was PBMCs. The genes are TRBV27 and TRBJ2-1; 8 bases line up with TRBD1. DNA for the CDR3: TGTGCCAGCAGTTTACTCGGACAGGGAACTCGGGAGCAGTTCTTC. Translating gives CASSLLGQGTREQFF.